This TCR beta chain came from a study of T cells in women clearing cervical HPV infection. Study-wide context: Case blood was drawn a median roughly 160 days after lesion detection.

Study-level findings and limits: Each sample's T-cell count was unknown, possibly confounding richness. Timing of associations relative to infection is unclear; T-cell subsets were not isolated. Controls had more TRBV6-7 (approximately 0.15%) than cases (around 0.11%).

The CDR3 covers 13 residues. CDR1 and CDR2 (germline): SGHTA, FQGTGA. V lost 5 bases to trimming and J lost 1 base, with 8 bases between them. On this clone itself: Its antigen is not known. The read finishes 3 residues shy of the CDR3 end, and the germline J gene is used to complete it.

The table came from immunoSEQ multiplex PCR; TCRdb's copy has only in-frame clones and leaves some out. This table holds more than 20,000 clones. This TCR was recovered from a woman between 18 and 70 years old with a cervical HPV16 infection that either progressed to CIN3+ or cleared (not recorded which). This rearrangement joins TRBV7-3 to TRBJ1-1; no clear D. Sequencing was done on a sample of blood buffy coat. This CDR3 reads CASSLEGNTEAFF. The covered CDR3 bases are TGTGCCAGCAGCCTTGAGGGGAACACTGAA.